One sample yielded the 19 T cell receptor beta chains listed below, sequenced in a study of cytomegalovirus exposure and HLA in healthy donors. The PCR made use of 60 Vbeta and 13 Jbeta primers. Repertoires were generated with immunoSEQ multiplex PCR, while TCRdb's copy carries only in-frame clones and drops some. Among some 160,000 clones listed, roughly 62% were seen once. Sequencing used PBMCs. These receptors originate from a man aged 60 to 75 in good health and CMV-seronegative.

The CDR3 sequence: CASSDAPGQAFQETQYF. CDR3 nucleotides: TGTGCCAGCAGTGACGCCCCGGGACAGGCCTTCCAAGAGACCCAGTACTTC. The chain combines TRBV5-4 with TRBJ2-5, with TRBD1 matching 8 bases. This CDR3 comprises 17 residues. Germline V lookup: CDR1 SGHNT, CDR2 YYREEE (reference sequence). J was trimmed by 1 base and V by 5 bases; bases with no gene match: 13.

A few counts support this clone. The V gene is TRBV9, the J gene TRBJ2-2, with D tentatively TRBD2 (5 bases). The CDR3 spans 13 residues. Germline CDR1 and CDR2: SGDLS and YYNGEE. The V end lost 0 bases, the J end lost 11 bases, and 11 bases lay between the germline ends. The CDR3 DNA sequence: TGTGCCAGCAGCGTAGTGGCCCCGGGAGAGCTGTTTTTT. Translated: CASSVVAPGELFF.

This sequence joins TRBV27 and TRBJ2-5; 8 bases map to TRBD2. Judging by the DNA end, TRBJ2-7 fits better; the J call may be wrong. The CDR3 covers 15 residues. Germline V CDR1 and CDR2: MNHEY, SMNVEV (reference sequence). DNA for the CDR3: TGTGCCAGCAGTTCTCCTAGCGGGCCTTTCTACGAGCAGTACTTC. It specifies CASSSPSGPFYEQYF.

CDR3 DNA: TGTGCCAGCAGTGAATCTGTTACCTACGAGCAGTACTTC. It encodes CASSESVTYEQYF. This chain links TRBV6-1 with TRBJ2-7, with no clear D. V lost 2 bases and J 2 bases, leaving 7 bases between the germline ends. Per germline, CDR1 MNHNS and CDR2 SASEGT. This CDR3 spans 13 amino acids.

The rearrangement uses TRBV5-1 and TRBJ2-4, with a tentative D call TRBD1 (5 bases). Between the trimmed V and J ends, which lost 1 base and 7 bases, there was a span of 12 bases. Germline CDR1 reads SGHRS; CDR2 reads YFSETQ. The CDR3 contains 14 residues. The CDR3 DNA sequence: TGCGCCAGCAGCTTGACACTTGGGGCGAACATTCAGTACTTC. This sequence encodes CASSLTLGANIQYF.

This clone has a handful of counts. The V call is TRBV18, the J call TRBJ1-5, with D maybe TRBD1 (6 bases). This CDR3 has 16 amino acids. CDR1 KGHSH and CDR2 LQKENI come from the germline V gene. Trimming took 2 bases from V and 3 from J, leaving 14 bases between them. This chain's CDR3 is CASSPGIRGDNQPQHF. The CDR3, as DNA: TGTGCCAGCTCACCAGGGATCAGGGGCGACAATCAGCCCCAGCATTTT.

The rearrangement links TRBV2 to TRBJ2-1, with 9 bases identical to TRBD2. The CDR3 sequence is 17 residues long. Per the germline V gene, CDR1 is SNHLY and CDR2 is FYNNEI. The trim removed 4 bases at V and 7 bases at J, leaving 14 bases unmatched. DNA of the CDR3: TGTGCCAGCAGTGCAATGGGATTGAGCGGGAGGTTAAATGAGCAGTTCTTC. Its protein product is CASSAMGLSGRLNEQFF.

The chain couples TRBV19 to TRBJ2-6, with D perhaps TRBD2 (5 bases). The V gene lost 11 bases and the J gene lost 2 bases, with 16 bases spanning the gap. The CDR3 extends over 15 amino acids. CDR1 and CDR2 from the germline V gene are LNHDA and SQIVND (reference sequence). CDR3: CAAGGPDPGANVLTF. The CDR3 region has the DNA TGTGCCGCCGGAGGCCCTGACCCTGGGGCCAACGTCCTGACTTTC.

The rearrangement uses TRBV11-2 and TRBJ2-3, with 10 bases aligning to TRBD2. Per germline, CDR1 SGHAT and CDR2 FQNNGV. This CDR3 has 14 amino acids. V was clipped by 5 bases and J by 7 bases; unmatched bases: 6. The CDR3 bases are TGTGCCAGCAGCCTAGCGGGAGCGACGAATACGCAGTATTTT. This gives the protein CASSLAGATNTQYF.

The rearrangement joins TRBV7-9 to TRBJ2-7, with 10 bases fitting TRBD2. Per the germline V gene, CDR1 is SEHNR and CDR2 is FQNEAQ (reference sequence). The CDR3 spans 16 residues. V was pared by 4 bases and J by 0 bases, with 6 bases of the junction left unmatched. CDR3 DNA: TGTGCCAGCAGCTCCCTTAGCGGGAGGAGCTCCTACGAGCAGTACTTC. Protein: CASSSLSGRSSYEQYF.

This clone was seen a few times. V is TRBV11-2 and J is TRBJ2-5; no definite D call. The CDR3 contains 13 residues. The germline V and J ends were trimmed by 1 base and 4 bases, with 7 bases remaining between them. Germline V lookup: CDR1 SGHAT, CDR2 FQNNGV. CDR3 in amino acids: CASSLVAGETQYF. The CDR3 DNA sequence: TGTGCCAGCAGCTTAGTCGCAGGAGAGACCCAGTACTTC.

CDR3 nucleotide sequence: TGTGCCAGCAGTGTTATTGGAGGAGAGCTTCAGCCCCAGCATTTT. It yields the protein CASSVIGGELQPQHF. The rearrangement joins TRBV6-1 to TRBJ1-5; unclear D gene. The CDR3 length is 15 residues. V was clipped by 4 bases and J by 6 bases, with 16 bases between them. The V gene's germline CDR1 is MNHNS and CDR2 SASEGT.

V is TRBV6-6 and J is TRBJ2-1, with D possibly being TRBD1 (6 bases). The CDR3 has 13 amino acids. Germline CDR1 and CDR2: MNHNY and SVGAGI (reference sequence). The germline V and J ends were trimmed by 5 bases and 4 bases, with 9 bases remaining between them. The CDR3 here is CASSTDRYNEQFF. The CDR3 DNA reads TGTGCCAGCAGTACGGACAGATACAATGAGCAGTTCTTC.

The genes are TRBV2 and TRBJ2-7; 7 positions match TRBD2. The V and J ends lost 5 bases and 1 base, in that order; junction bases with no gene match: 5. Germline-derived CDR1 and CDR2 are SNHLY and FYNNEI. CDR3 length: 14 amino acids. The CDR3 region is CASSFGRLSYEQYF. The CDR3 DNA sequence: TGTGCCAGCAGTTTCGGGAGGTTATCCTACGAGCAGTACTTC. Filled out from reference TRBV2 and TRBJ2-7, the complete variable domain reads EPEVTQTPSHQVTQMGQEVILRCVPISNHLYFYWYRQILGQKVEFLVSFYNNEISEKSEIFDDQFSVERPDGSNFTLKIRSTKLEDSAMYFCASSFGRLSYEQYFGPGTRLTVT.

The CDR3 sequence is CASSVSRTSGVSGANVLTF. The CDR3 DNA follows: TGTGCCAGCAGTGTTTCAAGGACTAGCGGCGTTTCTGGGGCCAACGTCCTGACTTTC. This sequence joins TRBV2 and TRBJ2-6; the match to TRBD2 covers 10 bases. Germline CDR1 reads SNHLY; CDR2 reads FYNNEI. J was trimmed by 1 base and V by 4 bases; bases with no gene match: 10. The CDR3 sequence is 19 residues long.

The chain uses TRBV29-1 and TRBJ1-1, with a possible D match to TRBD1 (5 bases). CDR3 length: 14 residues. Germline V gene lookup returns CDR1 SQVTM and CDR2 ANQGSEA. Deletions cut 4 bases from V and 2 bases from J, with 14 bases between. The CDR3, as DNA: TGCAGCGTTGTTTTGCAGGGATTTAACACTGAAGCTTTCTTT. This translates into CSVVLQGFNTEAFF.

In nucleotides, the CDR3 is TGTGCCAGCAGCAACTCCGGGACTAGGGAGACCCAGTACTTC. This translates into CASSNSGTRETQYF. The V gene is TRBV7-3, the J gene TRBJ2-5; 8 nucleotides agree with TRBD2. V lost 5 bases, J lost 5 bases, and 7 bases stayed unmatched. From germline, CDR1 is SGHTA and CDR2 FQGTGA. This CDR3 is 14 amino acids long. The full variable domain, with the rest looked up from reference TRBV7-3 and TRBJ2-5, is GAGVSQTPSNKVTEKGKYVELRCDPISGHTALYWYRQSLGQGPEFLIYFQGTGAADDSGLPNDRFFAVRPEGSVSTLKIQRTERGDSAVYLCASSNSGTRETQYFGPGTRLLVL.

The chain has TRBV25-1 and TRBJ2-5, with D possibly being TRBD1 (5 bases). This CDR3 comprises 16 residues. Germline assignment: CDR1 MGHDK and CDR2 SYGVNS. The V end lost 3 bases, the J end lost 0 bases, and 14 bases lay between the germline ends. CDR3 sequence reads: CASSEDRGAYQETQYF. DNA of the CDR3: TGTGCCAGCAGTGAGGATAGGGGCGCGTACCAAGAGACCCAGTACTTC.

The V gene is TRBV15, the J gene TRBJ2-6; 8 bases fit TRBD1. V shed 0 bases and J 15 bases; nucleotides not matched to a gene: 10. The V gene's germline CDR1 is LNHNV and CDR2 YYDKDF (reference sequence). The CDR3 consists of 15 residues. CDR3 amino acids: CATSRDKIGQGALTF. In DNA, the CDR3 is TGTGCCACCAGCAGAGATAAAATCGGACAGGGCGCCCTGACTTTC.